The sequence of this T cell receptor (beta chain) was determined in a study of T cell repertoires in cytomegalovirus infection. As for the study in general: Well-studied HLA-B-restricted epitopes and recently identified HLA-C-restricted epitopes of CMV were both used in the study. Matching HLA type, along with CMV infection, was indicated by public TCR beta signatures. Study-wide results and limits: Ex vivo responses were dominated by HLA-C-restricted CMV-specific TCR beta clonotypes. Cumulative frequency of public TCR beta families picked out carriers of CMV plus the relevant HLA.

In TCRdb, the reads were re-called with MiXCR into one record per CDR3 protein. Among over 100,000 distinct CDR3 sequences listed, around 29% were seen once. As to this clonotype: Its cognate antigen is unknown.

Trimming removed 1 base from V and 7 bases from J, with 14 bases in between. The CDR3 totals 15 residues. Germline CDR1 reads SGHAT; CDR2 reads FQNNGV. The chain has TRBV11-2 and TRBJ2-1; weak D call: TRBD2 (5 bases). Sequencing used CD8+ T cells from cultured PBMCs, obtained from culture after CMV antigen stimulation. This sequence was found in a human donor in good health (CMV status not recorded). Some clones in this sample may be carry-over from other donors' samples. The CDR3 DNA is TGTGCCAGCAGCTTAGTTCCAGCGGAGCGGAATGAGCAGTTCTTC. It translates to CASSLVPAERNEQFF.